These 27 T cell receptor beta chains were all obtained from the same sample, sequenced in a study of shared clonotypes between healthy human individuals. Measured with immunoSEQ multiplex PCR; TCRdb has only the in-frame clones, and not every one. The data show approximately 2.1 million clones, 93% seen once. What was sequenced was naive CD4+ T cells from PBMCs. Subset meaning: CD45RA+ positively selected. The receptor set was obtained from a man aged 18 to 35 in good health. Some clones in this sample may be carry-over from other donors' samples.

The chain uses TRBV7-2 and TRBJ2-7; D not certain. Trimming pared 1 base from V and 2 bases from J, leaving 9 bases between. This CDR3 contains 14 residues. Germline lookup yields CDR1 SGHTA and CDR2 FQGNSA. CDR3 DNA: TGTGCCAGCAGCTTAGTTTCAGGCCCCTACGAGCAGTACTTC. This encodes CASSLVSGPYEQYF.

The chain uses TRBV9 and TRBJ2-1, with 9 bases matching TRBD2. Trimming removed 0 bases from V and 9 bases from J; junction bases left unmatched: 7. The germline gives CDR1 SGDLS, CDR2 YYNGEE. The CDR3 is 15 amino acids. CDR3 nucleotides: TGTGCCAGCAGCGTAGCTAGCGGGAAGGGGGGTGAGCAGTTCTTC. Protein product: CASSVASGKGGEQFF. Filled out from reference TRBV9 and TRBJ2-1, the complete variable domain reads DSGVTQTPKHLITATGQRVTLRCSPRSGDLSVYWYQQSLDQGLQFLIQYYNGEERAKGNILERFSAQQFPDLHSELNLSSLELGDSALYFCASSVASGKGGEQFFGPGTRLTVL.

V and J are TRBV7-9 and TRBJ2-1, with 10 bases that match TRBD1. This CDR3 has 15 amino acids. With 4 bases clipped from V and 3 bases from J, the junction kept 3 bases outside the gene matches. Germline V gene lookup returns CDR1 SEHNR and CDR2 FQNEAQ (reference sequence). The CDR3: CASSSGTGVYNEQFF. The CDR3 DNA reads TGTGCCAGCAGCTCCGGGACAGGGGTCTACAATGAGCAGTTCTTC.

The J gene is TRBJ2-7, the V gene TRBV11-2; unclear D gene. V was shortened by 7 bases and J by 1 base, with 14 bases between the two germline ends. The germline CDR1 and CDR2 sequences are SGHAT and FQNNGV. The CDR3 has 14 amino acids. CDR3 DNA sequence: TGTGCCAGCATCCGAGGCCAAGGGTCCTACGAGCAGTACTTC. Translation gives CASIRGQGSYEQYF.

The chain joins TRBV5-1 to TRBJ1-1; no reliable D call. Between the trimmed V and J ends, which lost 5 bases and 0 bases, there was a span of 8 bases. Germline CDR1 SGHRS, CDR2 YFSETQ. The CDR3 loop spans 13 amino acids. The CDR3 loop reads CASSTLLNTEAFF. CDR3 nucleotide sequence: TGCGCCAGCAGTACGCTATTGAACACTGAAGCTTTCTTT.

This chain joins TRBV2 and TRBJ2-1, with a tentative D call TRBD2 (6 bases). Germline loops: CDR1 SNHLY, CDR2 FYNNEI. V was clipped by 3 bases and J by 10 bases, with 16 bases between them. This CDR3 is built from 14 residues. CDR3 loop: CASSEGLPSMEQFF. DNA of the CDR3: TGTGCCAGCAGTGAGGGACTGCCCTCGATGGAGCAGTTCTTC.

The chain is built from TRBV6-6 and TRBJ2-1; tentatively, D is TRBD2 (5 bases). The CDR3 is 15 amino acids. Germline V CDR1 and CDR2: MNHNY, SVGAGI (reference sequence). With 6 bases removed from V and 7 bases from J, the gap between germline ends came to 19 bases. The CDR3 loop is CASRTGGSGGNEQFF. The CDR3 region has the DNA TGTGCCAGCAGGACCGGAGGTTCTGGTGGGAATGAGCAGTTCTTC.

The chain has TRBV10-3 and TRBJ2-7; 7 bases align to TRBD1. The CDR3 is made up of 13 amino acids. Germline V gene lookup returns CDR1 ENHRY and CDR2 SYGVKD. V dropped 9 bases and J dropped 1; count of bases not matched to a gene: 6. CDR3 coding DNA: TGTGCCATAAAAACACAGGGGTCCTACGAGCAGTACTTC. It translates to CAIKTQGSYEQYF.

The chain carries TRBV27 and TRBJ1-1; D remains ambiguous. The CDR3 extends over 16 amino acids. The germline V and J ends were trimmed by 6 bases and 0 bases, with 17 bases remaining between them. Germline V gene sequence: CDR1 MNHEY, CDR2 SMNVEV (reference sequence). CDR3 residues: CASRPRAMVLNTEAFF. The DNA of the CDR3 is TGTGCCAGCAGGCCAAGGGCGATGGTTTTGAACACTGAAGCTTTCTTT.

This clone came up once. The same CDR3 can be traced to other DNA sequences in this sample. The chain employs TRBV6-1 and TRBJ2-7; D may be TRBD2 (6 bases). The CDR3 totals 13 residues. Germline V lookup: CDR1 MNHNS, CDR2 SASEGT. V gave up 3 bases and J gave up 0 bases, with 6 bases separating them. As DNA, the CDR3 is TGTGCCAGCAGTGAGGGACTCTCCTACGAGCAGTACTTC. Translation: CASSEGLSYEQYF.

V gene TRBV18 combines with J gene TRBJ2-5; TRBD1 agrees at 8 bases. Trimming took 6 bases from V and 2 from J; bases not matched to a gene: 8. This CDR3 comprises 15 residues. Per germline, CDR1 KGHSH and CDR2 LQKENI. CDR3 nucleotide sequence: TGTGCCAGCTCTATTAGGACAGGGACTCAAGAGACCCAGTACTTC. Translating it yields CASSIRTGTQETQYF.

The V call is TRBV18, the J call TRBJ2-4; 8 positions agree with TRBD1. The J segment lost 7 bases and the V segment lost 3 bases, leaving 5 bases of the junction unmatched. This CDR3 contains 14 residues. Germline CDR1 is KGHSH and CDR2 is LQKENI. CDR3 sequence: CASSPDRALNIQYF. As DNA, the CDR3 is TGTGCCAGCTCACCGGACAGGGCCCTTAACATTCAGTACTTC.

V usage is TRBV7-3 and J usage is TRBJ2-7, with TRBD1 matching over 7 bases. The CDR3 totals 17 residues. The germline CDR1 and CDR2 sequences are SGHTA and FQGTGA. Trimming removed 2 bases from V and 2 bases from J; junction bases left unmatched: 12. In nucleotides, the CDR3 is TGTGCCAGCAGCTTAGAGGGGGCGGGCCCCATTCCCTACGAGCAGTACTTC. Protein: CASSLEGAGPIPYEQYF.

Regarding this clone: Other DNA sequences from this sample encode an identical CDR3 as well. The chain joins TRBV7-3 to TRBJ2-2; unclear D gene. Trimming removed 4 bases at V and 4 bases at J, with 7 bases between. The CDR3 has 13 amino acids. Germline V gene sequence: CDR1 SGHTA, CDR2 FQGTGA. This CDR3 is CASSYLGTGELFF. For the CDR3, the DNA is TGTGCCAGCAGCTACCTCGGCACCGGGGAGCTGTTTTTT.

The chain joins TRBV27 to TRBJ1-1, with D possibly TRBD1 on 5 matching bases. The CDR3 length is 16 residues. Germline V lookup: CDR1 MNHEY, CDR2 SMNVEV (reference sequence). Trimming took off 5 bases at V and 1 base at J, with 17 bases between the two ends. The CDR3 region is CASSPSRDGENTEAFF. CDR3 nucleotides: TGTGCCAGCAGTCCGTCCCGGGACGGGGAGAACACTGAAGCTTTCTTT.

This chain uses TRBV6-1 with TRBJ1-1; D is unresolved. V lost 8 bases and J lost 0, with 13 bases in between. Germline CDR1 is MNHNS and CDR2 is SASEGT. There are 14 residues in the CDR3. The CDR3 sequence is CASYTRVLNTEAFF. CDR3 sequence (DNA): TGTGCCAGCTACACTAGGGTTTTGAACACTGAAGCTTTCTTT.

The chain employs TRBV7-9 and TRBJ2-7; D may be TRBD1 or TRBD2 (7 bases each). Trimming cost V 1 base and J 2 bases, with 12 bases left between them. The CDR3 length is 15 residues. Germline V gives CDR1 SEHNR, CDR2 FQNEAQ (reference sequence). CDR3 bases: TGTGCCAGCAGCTTAGGAAGCGGGACAGCCTACGAGCAGTACTTC. Protein: CASSLGSGTAYEQYF.

The gene calls are TRBV11-3 and TRBJ2-2, with a weak D call TRBD2 (6 bases). This CDR3 comprises 15 residues. Trimming took 5 bases from V and 3 from J, leaving 13 bases between them. CDR1 is SGHNT and CDR2 is YENEEA in the germline V gene. CDR3 in DNA: TGTGCCAGCAGCCCCGGACTAACGGACACCGGGGAGCTGTTTTTT. It encodes CASSPGLTDTGELFF.

This rearrangement joins TRBV6-5 to TRBJ2-7; a weak D match, TRBD2 (6 bases). V lost 5 bases and J lost 0, with 14 bases in between. The germline gives CDR1 MNHEY, CDR2 SVGAGI. The CDR3 has 15 amino acids. The CDR3 DNA follows: TGTGCCAGCAGTACCCCCGGGGGACGCTCCTACGAGCAGTACTTC. It encodes CASSTPGGRSYEQYF.

The chain is built from TRBV27 and TRBJ2-1; D tentatively reads TRBD1 or TRBD2 (5 bases each). Germline V gives CDR1 MNHEY, CDR2 SMNVEV (reference sequence). The germline V and J ends were trimmed by 1 base and 2 bases, with 12 bases remaining between them. This CDR3 has 16 amino acids. CDR3: CASSLFGTATYNEQFF. DNA for the CDR3: TGTGCCAGCAGTTTATTCGGGACGGCTACCTACAATGAGCAGTTCTTC.

The chain uses TRBV28 and TRBJ2-2; D perhaps matches TRBD1 (6 bases). Trimming took 0 bases from V and 8 from J, leaving 10 bases between them. This CDR3 contains 14 residues. Germline values: CDR1 MDHEN, CDR2 SYDVKM. In DNA, the CDR3 is TGTGCCAGCAGTTTATGGGGGGCGTCAGGGGAGCTGTTTTTT. It codes for CASSLWGASGELFF.

This rearrangement joins TRBV5-6 to TRBJ2-1, with 8 positions matching TRBD2. Germline V gene data show CDR1 as SGHDT and CDR2 as YYEEEE. V was clipped by 4 bases and J by 6 bases; unmatched bases: 9. The CDR3 sequence is 15 residues long. In DNA, the CDR3 is TGTGCCAGCAGCCTCGGGACTAGTCGGGCCAATGAGCAGTTCTTC. It is translated as CASSLGTSRANEQFF.

This clone was counted between two and nine times. The chain is built from TRBV28 and TRBJ1-1; D may be TRBD1 (5 bases). V gave up 2 bases and J gave up 8 bases, with 9 bases separating them. The CDR3 is 12 amino acids. Germline V gives CDR1 MDHEN, CDR2 SYDVKM. The CDR3 loop is CASSLARQEAFF. CDR3 in DNA: TGTGCCAGCAGTTTAGCCAGACAGGAAGCTTTCTTT.

The chain employs TRBV7-2 and TRBJ2-4; 7 bases fit TRBD2. V trimming: 3 bases; J trimming: 1 base; junction bases outside the gene matches: 3. Germline V gene lookup returns CDR1 SGHTA and CDR2 FQGNSA. The length of the CDR3 is 15 residues. In DNA form, the CDR3 reads TGTGCCAGCAGCTTGATGCGGGAGGCCAAAAACATTCAGTACTTC. This translates into CASSLMREAKNIQYF.

The rearrangement links TRBV9 to TRBJ2-5; TRBD2 aligns across 8 bases. The CDR3 runs to 16 residues. Germline V gene lookup returns CDR1 SGDLS and CDR2 YYNGEE. Losses at the gene ends were 2 bases for V and 4 bases for J; bases not matched to a gene: 10. CDR3 residues: CASSVSGGRIGETQYF. CDR3 nucleotides: TGTGCCAGCAGCGTTTCTGGCGGGAGGATAGGAGAGACCCAGTACTTC.

This chain connects TRBV4-3 to TRBJ2-7, with 8 bases that match TRBD1. J gave up 2 bases and V 4 bases, and 4 bases lay outside the gene matches. The length of the CDR3 is 14 residues. Germline values: CDR1 LGHNA, CDR2 YSLEER. CDR3 in DNA: TGCGCCAGCAGCCCGGGGGACAGGACCTACGAGCAGTACTTC. Its translation is CASSPGDRTYEQYF.

This chain uses TRBV5-1 with TRBJ2-1; D uncertain. The V gene lost 0 bases and the J gene lost 16 bases, with 14 bases spanning the gap. Germline CDR1 SGHRS, CDR2 YFSETQ. The CDR3 is 12 residues long. The CDR3 here is CASSLGAEGYFF. The CDR3 DNA is TGCGCCAGCAGCTTGGGGGCAGAAGGGTACTTCTTC. The whole variable domain, filled in from reference TRBV5-1 and TRBJ2-1, reads KAGVTQTPRYLIKTRGQQVTLSCSPISGHRSVSWYQQTPGQGLQFLFEYFSETQRNKGNFPGRFSGRQFSNSRSEMNVSTLELGDSALYLCASSLGAEGYFFGPGTRLTVL.